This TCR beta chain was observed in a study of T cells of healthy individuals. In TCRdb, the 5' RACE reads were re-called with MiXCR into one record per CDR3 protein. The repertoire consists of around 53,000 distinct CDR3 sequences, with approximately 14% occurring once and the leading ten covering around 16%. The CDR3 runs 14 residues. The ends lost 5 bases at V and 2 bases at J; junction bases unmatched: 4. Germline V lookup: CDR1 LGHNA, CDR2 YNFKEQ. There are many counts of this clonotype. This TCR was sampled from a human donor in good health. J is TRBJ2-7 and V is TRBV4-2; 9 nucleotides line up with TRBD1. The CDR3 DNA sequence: TGTGCCAGCAGCGAACAGGGGGCCCCCTACGAGCAGTACTTC. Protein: CASSEQGAPYEQYF.